This paragraph reports one T cell receptor (beta chain). Generated by immunoSEQ multiplex PCR, the TCRdb table keeps only in-frame clones and is missing some. The table shows 40,000 or so clones, with more than 75% occurring only once. The record originates from a study of PD-1 blockade in classical Hodgkin lymphoma. As for the study in general: Nivolumab dosing for patients was 3 mg/kg, administered intravenously every 2 weeks.

Every one of the patients relapsed after autologous stem cell transplantation (brentuximab vedotin exposure was variable). CDR3 length: 14 amino acids. V dropped 5 bases and J dropped 0; count of bases not matched to a gene: 3. Germline-derived CDR1 and CDR2 are SNHLY and FYNNEI. The receptor comes from a human donor with classical Hodgkin lymphoma. The material sequenced was peripheral blood mononuclear cells (PBMCs), taken at baseline. This chain uses TRBV2 with TRBJ1-2; 7 bases align to TRBD1. The CDR3 spells CASSRTGSNYGYTF. The DNA of the CDR3 is TGTGCCAGCAGTAGGACAGGCTCTAACTATGGCTACACCTTC.